This paragraph covers one T cell receptor beta chain sequence. The CDR3 has 14 residues. V was trimmed by 6 bases and J by 0 bases, leaving 8 bases between them. CDR1 MDHEN and CDR2 SYDVKM come from the germline V gene. This record belongs to a study of T cell repertoires in cytomegalovirus infection. As for the study in general: Public TCR beta signature analysis indicated the presence of both CMV infection and matching HLA type.

TCRdb itself ran the reads through MiXCR, one entry per CDR3 protein. The data show approximately 700,000 distinct CDR3 sequences, with about 40% seen just once and roughly 2.9% held by the top ten. The J gene is TRBJ1-4, the V gene TRBV28, with unresolved D. Sequenced material: PBMCs. The receptor comes from a human donor in good health (CMV status not recorded). Some clones in this sample may be carry-over from other donors' samples. The CDR3 loop reads CASRISSTNEKLFF. DNA of the CDR3: TGTGCCAGCAGAATCAGCTCAACTAATGAAAAACTGTTTTTT.